These 28 T cell receptor beta chains were sequenced from one sample in a study of blood T cell repertoires in COVID-19. Produced via immunoSEQ multiplex PCR; TCRdb's table is partial and in-frame only. Here the sample spans about 150,000 clones, around 84% being singletons. The sample was peripheral blood. These receptors came from a young man with COVID-19, enrolled during active disease.

A few counts support this clone. This sequence joins TRBV11-3 and TRBJ2-3, with 10 bases that match TRBD2. V shed 10 bases, J shed 3 bases, and the junction held 13 bases outside the gene matches. Germline CDR1 is SGHNT and CDR2 is YENEEA. This CDR3 contains 16 residues. The CDR3 bases are TGTGCCATACCCCCCTATGCTAGCGGGAGTACAGATACGCAGTATTTT. This translates into CAIPPYASGSTDTQYF.

The V call is TRBV19, the J call TRBJ2-5; TRBD2 matches at 11 bases. Germline CDR1 reads LNHDA; CDR2 reads SQIVND (reference sequence). CDR3 length equals 14 residues. V trimming: 7 bases; J trimming: 7 bases; junction bases outside the gene matches: 8. CDR3 residues: CASNLAGGSGTQYF. The CDR3 DNA follows: TGTGCCAGTAACCTAGCGGGAGGTTCCGGGACCCAGTACTTC.

The chain uses TRBV5-4 and TRBJ2-5; D is ambiguous. The germline V gene encodes CDR1 SGHNT and CDR2 YYREEE (reference sequence). The CDR3 spans 14 residues. With 0 bases removed from V and 0 bases from J, the gap between germline ends came to 6 bases. CDR3 amino acids: CASSLDRNQETQYF. CDR3 nucleotide sequence: TGTGCCAGCAGCTTGGACAGAAACCAAGAGACCCAGTACTTC.

The J gene is TRBJ2-1, the V gene TRBV3-1 (or the pseudogene TRBV3-2); 9 positions match TRBD2. V trimming: 2 bases; J trimming: 7 bases; junction bases outside the gene matches: 9. CDR1 is LGHDT, CDR2 YNNKEL, per germline (reference sequence). The CDR3 runs to 16 residues. As DNA, the CDR3 is TGTGCCAGCAGCCAATTTGGTAAGGCGGGAGGGAATGAGCAGTTCTTC. This gives the protein CASSQFGKAGGNEQFF.

The gene calls are TRBV2 and TRBJ1-2; the match to TRBD1 covers 10 bases. V lost 6 bases, J lost 8 bases, and 12 bases stayed unmatched. Germline V gene data show CDR1 as SNHLY and CDR2 as FYNNEI. The CDR3 sequence is 15 residues long. CDR3 amino acids: CASRTLLTGGEGYTF. CDR3 nucleotide sequence: TGTGCCAGCAGGACCCTTTTGACAGGGGGCGAAGGCTACACCTTC.

This rearrangement joins TRBV19 to TRBJ2-5; 9 bases match TRBD2. The V and J ends lost 5 bases and 4 bases, in that order; junction bases with no gene match: 5. CDR3 length equals 14 residues. Germline V gene lookup returns CDR1 LNHDA and CDR2 SQIVND (reference sequence). CDR3 in amino acids: CASSSMGLAETQYF. CDR3 nucleotide sequence: TGTGCCAGTAGTTCCATGGGACTAGCAGAGACCCAGTACTTC.

This rearrangement joins TRBV7-2 to TRBJ2-7, with 9 bases lining up with TRBD2. Germline loops: CDR1 SGHTA, CDR2 FQGNSA. The CDR3 totals 16 residues. Unmatched junction bases numbered 9, after V lost 4 bases and J lost 2 bases. The CDR3 here is CASSSQSTSGTYEQYF. DNA for the CDR3: TGTGCCAGCAGCTCCCAGTCGACTAGCGGCACCTACGAGCAGTACTTC.

The rearrangement links TRBV24-1 to TRBJ2-7, with 10 bases matching TRBD2. From germline, CDR1 is KGHDR and CDR2 SFDVKD. The junction had 7 bases not matched to a gene; V was cut back by 3 bases and J by 0 bases. The CDR3 spans 17 residues. The CDR3 DNA is TGTGCCACCAGTGATACCAGAGCGGGAGGGCCCTCCTACGAGCAGTACTTC. This codes for CATSDTRAGGPSYEQYF.

The rearrangement joins TRBV6-5 to TRBJ1-2, with 8 bases that match TRBD1. Germline trimming cut 2 bases from V and 4 bases from J; bases unmatched to any gene: 9. CDR1 and CDR2 from the germline V gene are MNHEY and SVGAGI. There are 16 residues in the CDR3. In DNA form, the CDR3 reads TGTGCCAGCAGTTACCAACCCGGACAGGGTGGCTATGGCTACACCTTC. It translates to CASSYQPGQGGYGYTF.

This rearrangement joins TRBV3-1 (or the pseudogene TRBV3-2) to TRBJ2-5, with TRBD2 identical over 11 bases. The CDR3 contains 17 residues. The junction had 6 bases not matched to a gene; V was cut back by 0 bases and J by 3 bases. Germline CDR1 LGHDT, CDR2 YNNKEL (reference sequence). In DNA, the CDR3 is TGTGCCAGCAGCCAAGATAGGTCTAGCGGGGGGAAAGAGACCCAGTACTTC. Encoded protein: CASSQDRSSGGKETQYF.

The chain employs TRBV7-2 and TRBJ2-1; 7 bases are a match to TRBD1. CDR3 length: 14 residues. The ends lost 3 bases at V and 4 bases at J; junction bases unmatched: 3. The germline CDR1 and CDR2 sequences are SGHTA and FQGNSA. CDR3 nucleotide sequence: TGTGCCAGCAGCTTGGGGACAGTTTACAATGAGCAGTTCTTC. Encoded protein: CASSLGTVYNEQFF.

The V gene is TRBV6-1, the J gene TRBJ2-7; tentative D call: TRBD2 (6 bases). From germline, CDR1 is MNHNS and CDR2 SASEGT. The CDR3 runs 13 residues. Trimming pared 2 bases from V and 4 bases from J, leaving 9 bases between. The CDR3: CASSELGRYEQYF. In DNA form, the CDR3 reads TGTGCCAGCAGTGAACTAGGGAGGTACGAGCAGTACTTC.

This clone was seen once. The V gene is TRBV18, the J gene TRBJ2-5, with a weak D call TRBD2 (5 bases). Germline assignment: CDR1 KGHSH and CDR2 LQKENI. Deletions cut 4 bases from V and 5 bases from J, with 8 bases between. The CDR3 contains 12 residues. The CDR3 DNA sequence: TGTGCCAGCTCACGGGAGCTGGAGACCCAGTACTTC. Translation gives CASSRELETQYF.

V is TRBV6-6 and J is TRBJ2-1; TRBD2 matches at 7 bases. CDR3 length: 15 amino acids. V shed 2 bases, J shed 4 bases, and the junction held 5 bases outside the gene matches. CDR1 and CDR2 (germline): MNHNY, SVGAGI (reference sequence). CDR3 sequence: CASSYGTSDYNEQFF. The CDR3 coding sequence is TGTGCCAGCAGTTACGGCACTAGCGATTACAATGAGCAGTTCTTC.

The chain combines TRBV9 with TRBJ2-5, with 7 bases matching TRBD1. Trimming cost V 0 bases and J 3 bases; bases outside gene matches: 5. CDR3 length: 15 residues. Germline V CDR1 and CDR2: SGDLS, YYNGEE. The CDR3 loop is CASSVGRGQKETQYF. CDR3 nucleotides: TGTGCCAGCAGCGTAGGTCGGGGACAGAAAGAGACCCAGTACTTC.

J is TRBJ1-5 and V is TRBV27; no definite D call. Germline values: CDR1 MNHEY, CDR2 SMNVEV (reference sequence). The CDR3 length is 14 residues. Deletions cut 5 bases from V and 2 bases from J, with 10 bases between. This CDR3 is CASSTMAGNQPQHF. The CDR3 DNA reads TGTGCCAGCAGTACAATGGCAGGCAATCAGCCCCAGCATTTT.

The V gene is TRBV18, the J gene TRBJ2-7, with TRBD1 identical over 8 bases. The CDR3 is 16 residues long. The V gene end was trimmed by 4 bases and the J gene end by 6 bases; junction bases not matched to a gene: 14. In germline, CDR1 is KGHSH, CDR2 LQKENI. CDR3 loop: CASSLRLGQGFGEQYF. CDR3 coding DNA: TGTGCCAGCTCACTGAGGCTAGGACAGGGTTTCGGCGAGCAGTACTTC.

The CDR3 region is CASSGGHDYGYTF. DNA for the CDR3: TGTGCCAGCAGCGGGGGACACGACTATGGCTACACCTTC. The chain joins TRBV5-6 to TRBJ1-2, with TRBD1 as a possible D gene (6 bases). Per germline, CDR1 SGHDT and CDR2 YYEEEE. The CDR3 spans 13 residues. V was cut by 4 bases and J by 3 bases, with 10 bases left in between.

This clone was counted between two and nine times. This chain links TRBV4-1 with TRBJ1-6, with D possibly TRBD1 on 6 matching bases. V lost 1 base and J 6 bases, leaving 7 bases between the germline ends. The germline gives CDR1 MGHRA, CDR2 YSYEKL. This CDR3 has 14 amino acids. The CDR3 coding sequence is TGCGCCAGCAGCCAAGTGGACAGTAATTCACCCCTCCACTTT. Its protein product is CASSQVDSNSPLHF.

This chain uses TRBV19 with TRBJ2-7, with 9 bases aligning to TRBD2. CDR1 LNHDA and CDR2 SQIVND come from the germline V gene (reference sequence). The V and J ends lost 3 bases and 3 bases, in that order; junction bases with no gene match: 6. The CDR3 covers 15 residues. The CDR3 region is CASSMVLAGVYEQYF. CDR3 nucleotide sequence: TGTGCCAGTAGTATGGTGTTAGCGGGAGTCTACGAGCAGTACTTC.

The chain recombines TRBV7-3 with TRBJ2-1; D possibly corresponds to TRBD2 (6 bases). Germline assignment: CDR1 SGHTA and CDR2 FQGTGA. Trimming left V 5 bases short and J 5 bases short, with 19 bases between. The CDR3 totals 16 residues. The CDR3: CASSPGLGRPNNEQFF. The CDR3 DNA sequence: TGTGCCAGCAGCCCGGGACTCGGACGTCCGAACAATGAGCAGTTCTTC.

The rearrangement links TRBV13 to TRBJ2-2; D perhaps matches TRBD2 (5 bases). The germline V gene encodes CDR1 PRHDT and CDR2 FYEKMQ (reference sequence). Deletions cut 5 bases from V and 3 bases from J, with 16 bases between. This CDR3 comprises 16 residues. The CDR3 DNA is TGTGCCAGCAGCGCCTCTACTAGTTACTACACCGGGGAGCTGTTTTTT. It codes for CASSASTSYYTGELFF.

The gene calls are TRBV11-2 and TRBJ2-1, with D perhaps matching TRBD1 (6 bases). The length of the CDR3 is 15 residues. Germline assignment: CDR1 SGHAT and CDR2 FQNNGV. V lost 4 bases and J lost 9, with 19 bases in between. This CDR3 reads CASSSAGGSRGEQFF. Written as DNA, the CDR3 is TGTGCCAGCAGCTCCGCGGGCGGGTCCAGGGGTGAGCAGTTCTTC. Looking up the rest from reference TRBV11-2 and TRBJ2-1 gives the full variable domain: EAGVAQSPRYKIIEKRQSVAFWCNPISGHATLYWYQQILGQGPKLLIQFQNNGVVDDSQLPKDRFSAERLKGVDSTLKIQPAKLEDSAVYLCASSSAGGSRGEQFFGPGTRLTVL.

Of note for this clone: Other DNA sequences in the sample encode the same CDR3. The chain joins TRBV7-9 to TRBJ1-1; unclear D gene. CDR1 and CDR2 from the germline V gene are SEHNR and FQNEAQ (reference sequence). V lost 1 base and J lost 5, with 5 bases in between. This CDR3 is 12 amino acids long. CDR3: CASSLDGTEAFF. Here the CDR3 DNA reads TGTGCCAGCAGCTTAGACGGGACTGAAGCTTTCTTT.

V and J are TRBV6-5 and TRBJ1-2; TRBD1 matches at 8 bases. The germline V gene has CDR1 MNHEY and CDR2 SVGAGI. The CDR3 is made up of 14 amino acids. V lost 8 bases and J lost 6; bases outside the gene matches: 11. The CDR3 is CASLSTGGLDGYTF. In DNA, the CDR3 is TGTGCCAGCTTAAGTACAGGGGGACTGGATGGCTACACCTTC.

V is TRBV2 and J is TRBJ1-4; 7 bases line up with TRBD1. The germline V gene has CDR1 SNHLY and CDR2 FYNNEI. Unmatched junction bases numbered 7, after V lost 4 bases and J lost 8 bases. The CDR3 spans 14 residues. CDR3 in amino acids: CASSAQGGREKLFF. The CDR3 bases are TGTGCCAGCAGTGCGCAGGGGGGTAGGGAAAAACTGTTTTTT. The full variable domain, in which reference TRBV2 and TRBJ1-4 provide the parts outside the CDR3, is EPEVTQTPSHQVTQMGQEVILRCVPISNHLYFYWYRQILGQKVEFLVSFYNNEISEKSEIFDDQFSVERPDGSNFTLKIRSTKLEDSAMYFCASSAQGGREKLFFGSGTQLSVL.

The CDR3 sequence is CASSLAGRSDTQYF. In DNA, the CDR3 is TGTGCCAGCAGCCTAGCGGGAAGGTCAGATACGCAGTATTTT. V usage is TRBV6-6 and J usage is TRBJ2-3, with 9 bases identical to TRBD2. Germline V gene lookup returns CDR1 MNHNY and CDR2 SVGAGI (reference sequence). Unmatched junction bases numbered 5, after V lost 6 bases and J lost 4 bases. This CDR3 has 14 amino acids.

The chain is built from TRBV11-2 and TRBJ1-1, with D perhaps TRBD1 (6 bases). The CDR3 has 15 amino acids. CDR1 is SGHAT, CDR2 FQNNGV, per germline. The germline V and J ends were trimmed by 5 bases and 5 bases, with 18 bases remaining between them. As DNA, the CDR3 is TGTGCCAGCAGCCCAGGAGACAGGTTCGGGACTGAAGCTTTCTTT. Protein product: CASSPGDRFGTEAFF.